The source of this T cell receptor beta chain is a study of blood T cells in healthy people across ages. Points from the study as a whole: Aged donors had fewer naive CD4+ cells and lower diversity than long-lived donors. Among T cells, TCR beta diversity per million cells dropped roughly linearly as age rose.

The CDR3 loop spans 13 amino acids. Germline assignment: CDR1 SGHAT and CDR2 FQNNGV. A second PCR, run for roughly 7 to 12 cycles, used a sample-barcoded 5' primer plus a J-beta primer mix. TCRdb re-analysed the 5' RACE reads in MiXCR, keeping a single row per CDR3 protein. The table has just under 900,000 distinct CDR3 sequences, 25% to 35% seen once. Isolation of PBMCs gave at least 6 million cells per sample. Worth noting for this clonotype: Its target is unknown. A junction boundary mismatches the germline segment, possibly from a read error.

The sequenced sample was blood. The genes are TRBV11-2 and TRBJ1-2; no reliable D call. The TCR comes from a woman of 80 years or more in good health. CDR3 nucleotide sequence: TGTGCCAGCAGCTTCCCGGGTGGGGATGGCAACACCTTC. It encodes CASSFPGGDGNTF.